This TCR beta chain was sequenced for a study of regulatory T cells in long-lasting Graves disease. Overall study: Graves' patients, newly diagnosed, had taken antithyroid drugs under 3 months.

Time point here: newly diagnosed GD, antithyroid drugs for less than 3 months. PBMC-derived RNA was used for the TCR library. In building TCR beta libraries, iRepertoire HTBI primers were used together with Arm-PCR of CDR3 regions. TCRdb ran MiXCR on the multiplex PCR reads and lists one entry per CDR3 protein. This table holds some 250,000 distinct CDR3 sequences, about 17% found once. This clonotype showed up many times. These records were also assigned to another study, of T cells in Graves' hyperthyroidism and ophthalmopathy. That source reports: Newly diagnosed hyperthyroidism, duration under 2 months, in patients aged 18 to 65. With the HTBI primer set, the TCR CDR3 went through a first round of RT-PCR.

The source of this sequence is a woman younger than 45 with Graves disease. The sequences come from peripheral blood mononuclear cells (PBMCs), collected at new diagnosis, from a patient treated with antithyroid drugs.

CDR3: CSARSAAGYSYEQYF. The CDR3, as DNA: TGCAGTGCTAGAAGCGCGGCAGGCTATTCCTACGAGCAGTACTTC. V usage is TRBV20-1 and J usage is TRBJ2-7, with D uncertain. This CDR3 has 15 residues. Germline V gene lookup returns CDR1 DFQATT and CDR2 SNEGSKA (reference sequence). Trimming pared 2 bases from V and 1 base from J, leaving 15 bases between.